This T cell receptor beta chain was sequenced for a study of cytomegalovirus exposure and HLA in healthy donors. The PCR contained 60 Vbeta and 13 Jbeta primers. Sequencing used immunoSEQ multiplex PCR; TCRdb keeps in-frame clones, though not all of them. This table has about 120,000 clones, about four fifths appearing once. The CDR3 sequence is 13 residues long. The germline gives CDR1 MRHNA, CDR2 SNTAGT. The V segment lost 6 bases and the J segment 4 bases; nucleotides outside the gene matches: 3. The specimen sequenced was PBMCs. The chain has TRBV6-4 and TRBJ1-1; 9 nucleotides align to TRBD1. This clonotype originated in a man aged 25-45 years in good health and CMV-seropositive. CDR3 coding DNA: TGTGCCAGCAGGGCGACAGGGGGCACTGAAGCTTTCTTT. Translation gives CASRATGGTEAFF.